This T cell receptor (beta chain) was profiled in a study of identifying expanded T cells in peripheral blood. Concerning this clone: Its antigen is not identified.

During the collection period, no donor immune events like infections were recorded. Profiling relied on immunoSEQ multiplex PCR, and the TCRdb table lists in-frame clones only, not all of them. The top ten hold about 8% of the sample, which has about 130,000 clones, roughly 90% seen once. V lost 4 bases, J lost 4 bases, and 10 bases lay in between. The CDR3 is 13 residues long. Germline-derived CDR1 and CDR2 are SGHDN and FVKESK. General study results and limits: Roughly two-week clone count variance significantly increased as total template count grew.

The source of this sequence is a person aged 18 to 75 in good health. The chain is built from TRBV14 and TRBJ2-5; no clear D gene. Input material: blood. The CDR3 DNA follows: TGTGCCAGCAGCCCCGGTGTTCCAGAGACCCAGTACTTC. Protein: CASSPGVPETQYF.